This T cell receptor (beta chain) comes out of a study of a mutant IDH1 vaccine in newly diagnosed glioma. In the study overall: Once 4-6 weeks had passed after radiotherapy alone, vaccination started, or it started with temozolomide cycles.

Generated by immunoSEQ multiplex PCR, the TCRdb table keeps only in-frame clones and is missing some. The data hold about 25,000 clones, with around 77% observed a single time. Noted time point: week 11, during vaccination. A 20-mer mutant IDH1 peptide at 300 ug was injected subcutaneously with topical imiquimod. The germline V gene has CDR1 MGHDK and CDR2 SYGVNS. Trimming removed 8 bases at V and 5 bases at J, with 18 bases between. This CDR3 has 14 residues. Concerning this clone itself: Its antigen is unknown.

Study-level findings and limits: In just under 95% of patients, immune responses induced by the vaccine occurred.

This rearrangement joins TRBV25-1 to TRBJ1-2, with TRBD1 as a possible D gene (5 bases). This receptor was taken from a woman under 30 with glioma. The sample in question was PBMCs, obtained from a glioma patient whose treatment included an IDH1 peptide vaccine. The CDR3 loop reads CASSRSGTFYGYTF. DNA for the CDR3: TGTGCCAGCTCCCGATCCGGGACTTTTTATGGCTACACCTTC.